Listed below are T cell receptor beta chains from one sample, sequenced in a study of cytomegalovirus exposure and HLA in healthy donors. The repertoire was sequenced with immunoSEQ multiplex PCR; TCRdb's copy has only in-frame clones and lacks some. The sample gives 60,000 to 80,000 clones, around 85% of which show up once; about 3% is in the top ten. The specimen sequenced was PBMCs. The source of these receptors is a man younger than 45 in good health and CMV-seronegative. The CDR3 runs from the conserved cysteine through the conserved F or W. The D gene is left open where the match is weak. Not all rows give a size; the values are once, few, many and, for expanded clones, a class.

j_call d_call v_call clone_size cdr3_aa cdr3_nt
TRBJ1-2 . TRBV6-6 . CASSLLRTSPNYGYTF TGTGCCAGCAGTTTATTAAGGACAAGCCCCAACTATGGCTACACCTTC
TRBJ1-4 . TRBV7-8 few CASSPRREIKLFF TGTGCCAGCAGCCCAAGACGGGAAATTAAACTGTTTTTT
TRBJ1-2 . TRBV18 once CASSPEQEEYYGYTF TGTGCCAGCTCACCTGAACAGGAAGAATACTATGGCTACACCTTC
TRBJ1-2 TRBD1 TRBV29-1 . CSVVQTGGGYTF TGCAGCGTTGTTCAGACAGGGGGTGGCTACACCTTC
TRBJ2-3 . TRBV5-4 . CASRWEQGVQYF TGTGCCAGCAGATGGGAACAGGGTGTGCAGTATTTT
TRBJ2-7 TRBD2 TRBV27 . CASSFTLAGEQYF TGTGCCAGCAGTTTTACCTTAGCGGGCGAGCAGTACTTC
TRBJ2-3 TRBD2 TRBV11-1 . CASSSGLAETHTDTQYF TGTGCCAGCAGCTCGGGACTAGCGGAGACTCACACAGATACGCAGTATTTT
TRBJ2-4 . TRBV11-3 . CASSRRLAKNIQYF TGTGCCAGCAGCCGTAGATTAGCCAAAAACATTCAGTACTTC
TRBJ2-1 TRBD2 TRBV11-1 . CASSHTRAGGLLYNEQFF TGTGCCAGCAGCCACACTCGGGCGGGGGGCCTACTATACAATGAGCAGTTCTTC
TRBJ2-1 . TRBV27 . CASTPIGMGWDEQFF TGTGCCAGCACCCCAATCGGGATGGGGTGGGATGAGCAGTTCTTC
TRBJ2-1 . TRBV7-3 . CASSLSGVYNEQFF TGTGCCAGCAGCTTATCAGGGGTCTACAATGAGCAGTTCTTC
TRBJ2-1 TRBD2 TRBV6-4 once CATRRLAGGEQFF TGTGCCACACGCCGGCTAGCGGGGGGTGAGCAGTTCTTC
TRBJ2-2 TRBD2 TRBV7-2 . CASSLELAGNTGELFF TGTGCCAGCAGCTTAGAATTAGCGGGGAACACCGGGGAGCTGTTTTTT
TRBJ1-5 . TRBV19 . CASSISRDLLYSNQPQHF TGTGCCAGTAGTATATCCCGAGATTTACTTTATAGCAATCAGCCCCAGCATTTT
TRBJ1-1 . TRBV28 . CASWATNTEAFF TGTGCCAGCTGGGCAACGAACACTGAAGCTTTCTTT
TRBJ2-3 TRBD2 TRBV5-4 . CASSLGQGLAGANTQYF TGTGCCAGCAGCTTGGGCCAGGGACTAGCGGGAGCCAATACGCAGTATTTT
TRBJ1-2 TRBD1 TRBV25-1 . CASSDRTGRSYGYTF TGTGCCAGCAGTGACCGGACAGGAAGGAGCTATGGCTACACCTTC
TRBJ2-5 . TRBV9 . CASSVDSQETQYF TGTGCCAGCAGCGTTGACAGCCAAGAGACCCAGTACTTC
TRBJ2-3 . TRBV5-1 . CASSQSGTPLSTDTQYF TGCGCCAGCAGTCAATCCGGGACTCCCTTAAGCACAGATACGCAGTATTTT
TRBJ2-2 TRBD2 TRBV7-7 . CASSLGLATGELFF TGTGCTAGCAGCTTGGGACTAGCGACCGGGGAGCTGTTTTTT
TRBJ1-1 . TRBV27 . CASSGRGSTEAFF TGTGCCAGCAGTGGACGGGGTTCCACTGAAGCTTTCTTT
TRBJ2-5 . TRBV9 . CASSPTWQGETQYF TGTGCCAGCAGCCCTACTTGGCAGGGAGAGACCCAGTACTTC
TRBJ2-1 . TRBV6-5 . CASSYSPTNEQFF TGTGCCAGCAGTTACAGCCCCACTAATGAGCAGTTCTTC
TRBJ1-4 . TRBV18 . CASIEQGGGEKLFF TGTGCCAGCATCGAACAAGGGGGTGGTGAAAAACTGTTTTTT
TRBJ2-5 TRBD2 TRBV7-9 . CASSPMLAGGAETQYF TGTGCCAGCAGCCCGATGTTGGCGGGGGGGGCGGAGACCCAGTACTTC
TRBJ2-3 TRBD2 TRBV4-3 . CASSQGLGGSGADTQYF TGCGCCAGCAGCCAAGGACTGGGCGGGAGTGGCGCAGATACGCAGTATTTT
TRBJ1-1 . TRBV27 . CASSEDSNTEAFF TGTGCCAGCAGTGAGGATTCGAACACTGAAGCTTTCTTT
TRBJ2-1 . TRBV15 once CATGEGAYNEQFF TGTGCCACCGGTGAGGGGGCCTACAATGAGCAGTTCTTC
TRBJ1-5 TRBD1 TRBV19 . CASSPDRGANQPQHF TGTGCCAGTAGTCCGGACAGGGGGGCAAATCAGCCCCAGCATTTT
TRBJ2-5 TRBD2 TRBV27 . CASSLKRGGETQYF TGTGCCAGCAGTTTAAAGCGGGGGGGTGAGACCCAGTACTTC
TRBJ1-6 . TRBV30 . CAWSLKGDSPLHF TGTGCCTGGAGTTTGAAGGGAGATTCACCCCTCCACTTT
TRBJ2-1 TRBD2 TRBV5-6 . CASSLYVTSGYNEQFF TGTGCCAGCAGCTTGTATGTGACTAGCGGATACAATGAGCAGTTCTTC
TRBJ2-3 . TRBV6-5 once CASTRSRWGTDTQYF TGTGCCAGCACCCGGAGTCGGTGGGGCACAGATACGCAGTATTTT
TRBJ2-1 . TRBV19 . CASSIGSEPAYNEQFF TGTGCCAGTAGTATAGGGAGCGAACCTGCCTACAATGAGCAGTTCTTC
TRBJ2-2 TRBD1 TRBV6-1 . CASSAPGQGTGELFF TGTGCCAGCAGTGCTCCGGGACAGGGGACCGGGGAGCTGTTTTTT
TRBJ2-2 TRBD1 TRBV4-2 . CASSQPTGYNTGELFF TGTGCCAGCAGCCAGCCGACAGGGTATAACACCGGGGAGCTGTTTTTT